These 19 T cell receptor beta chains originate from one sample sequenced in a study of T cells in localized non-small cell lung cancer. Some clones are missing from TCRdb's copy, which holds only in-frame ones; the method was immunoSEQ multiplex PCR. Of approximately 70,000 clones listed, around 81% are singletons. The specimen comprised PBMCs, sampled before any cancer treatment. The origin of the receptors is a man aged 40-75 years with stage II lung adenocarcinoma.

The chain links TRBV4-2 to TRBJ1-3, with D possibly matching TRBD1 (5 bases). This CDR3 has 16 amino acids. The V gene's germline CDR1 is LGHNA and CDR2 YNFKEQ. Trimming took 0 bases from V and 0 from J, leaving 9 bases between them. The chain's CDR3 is CASSQDRGTSGNTIYF. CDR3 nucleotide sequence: TGTGCCAGCAGCCAAGATAGGGGAACCTCTGGAAACACCATATATTTT.

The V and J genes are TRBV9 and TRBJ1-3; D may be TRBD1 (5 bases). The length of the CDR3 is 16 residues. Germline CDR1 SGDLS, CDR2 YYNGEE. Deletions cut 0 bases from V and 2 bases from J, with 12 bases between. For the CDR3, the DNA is TGTGCCAGCAGCGTAGCCGGAGGGGAGCCTGGAAACACCATATATTTT. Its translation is CASSVAGGEPGNTIYF.

CDR3 amino acids: CASSSALVGGRDYGYTF. The CDR3 bases are TGTGCCAGCAGCTCTGCCCTCGTGGGGGGAAGAGACTATGGCTACACCTTC. The J gene is TRBJ1-2, the V gene TRBV7-2; tentatively, D is TRBD1 (5 bases). CDR3 length: 17 amino acids. The germline V and J ends were trimmed by 4 bases and 3 bases, with 21 bases remaining between them. Germline CDR1 is SGHTA and CDR2 is FQGNSA. The variable domain in full, with the rest retrieved from reference TRBV7-2 and TRBJ1-2, is GAGVSQSPSNKVTEKGKDVELRCDPISGHTALYWYRQSLGQGLEFLIYFQGNSAPDKSGLPSDRFSAERTGGSVSTLTIQRTQQEDSAVYLCASSSALVGGRDYGYTFGSGTRLTVV.

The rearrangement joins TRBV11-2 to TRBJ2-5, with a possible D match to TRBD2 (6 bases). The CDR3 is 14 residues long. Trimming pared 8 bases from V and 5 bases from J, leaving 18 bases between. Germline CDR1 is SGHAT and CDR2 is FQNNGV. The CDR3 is CASEEGHPGETQYF. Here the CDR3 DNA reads TGTGCCAGCGAGGAGGGCCACCCAGGGGAGACCCAGTACTTC.

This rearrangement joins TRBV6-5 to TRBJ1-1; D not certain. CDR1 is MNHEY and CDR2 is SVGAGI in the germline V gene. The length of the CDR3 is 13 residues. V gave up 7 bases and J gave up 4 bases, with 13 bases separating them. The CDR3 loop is CASTHPSGTEAFF. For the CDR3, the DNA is TGTGCCAGCACTCACCCATCGGGCACTGAAGCTTTCTTT.

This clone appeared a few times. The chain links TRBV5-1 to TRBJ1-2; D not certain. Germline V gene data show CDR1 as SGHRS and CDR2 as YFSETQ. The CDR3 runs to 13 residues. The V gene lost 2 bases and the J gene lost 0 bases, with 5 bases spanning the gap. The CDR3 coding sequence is TGCGCCAGCAGCTTCGGTTCTAACTATGGCTACACCTTC. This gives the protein CASSFGSNYGYTF.

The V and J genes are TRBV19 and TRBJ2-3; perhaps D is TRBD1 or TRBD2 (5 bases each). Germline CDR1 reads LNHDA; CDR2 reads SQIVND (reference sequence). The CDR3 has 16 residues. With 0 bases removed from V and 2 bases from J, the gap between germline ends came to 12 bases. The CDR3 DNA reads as TGTGCCAGTAGTATAGAGGCCGGGACGTTCACAGATACGCAGTATTTT. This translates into CASSIEAGTFTDTQYF.

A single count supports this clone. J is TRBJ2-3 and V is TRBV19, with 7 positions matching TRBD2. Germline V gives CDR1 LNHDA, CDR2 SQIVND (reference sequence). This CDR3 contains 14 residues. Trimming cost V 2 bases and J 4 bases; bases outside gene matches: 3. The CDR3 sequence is CASSITTSADTQYF. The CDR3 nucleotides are TGTGCCAGTAGTATAACTACTAGCGCAGATACGCAGTATTTT.

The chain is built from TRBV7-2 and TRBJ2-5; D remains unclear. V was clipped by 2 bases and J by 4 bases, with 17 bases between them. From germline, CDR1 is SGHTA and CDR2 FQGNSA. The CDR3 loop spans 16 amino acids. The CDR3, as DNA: TGTGCCAGCAGCTTATTAAGCTCTAGGTGGGGAGAGACCCAGTACTTC. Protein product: CASSLLSSRWGETQYF.

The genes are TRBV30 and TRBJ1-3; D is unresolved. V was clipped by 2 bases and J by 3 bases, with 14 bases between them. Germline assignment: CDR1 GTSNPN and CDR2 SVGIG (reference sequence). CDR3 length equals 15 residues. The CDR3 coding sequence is TGTGCCTGGAGTTCGGCGTTGGGGATTGGAAACACCATATATTTT. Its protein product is CAWSSALGIGNTIYF.

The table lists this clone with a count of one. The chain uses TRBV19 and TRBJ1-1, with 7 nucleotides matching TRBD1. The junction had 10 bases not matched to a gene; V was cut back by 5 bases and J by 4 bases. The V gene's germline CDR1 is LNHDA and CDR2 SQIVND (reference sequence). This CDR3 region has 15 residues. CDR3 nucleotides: TGTGCCAGTAGTCCTTACATACAGGGGACCACTGAAGCTTTCTTT. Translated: CASSPYIQGTTEAFF.

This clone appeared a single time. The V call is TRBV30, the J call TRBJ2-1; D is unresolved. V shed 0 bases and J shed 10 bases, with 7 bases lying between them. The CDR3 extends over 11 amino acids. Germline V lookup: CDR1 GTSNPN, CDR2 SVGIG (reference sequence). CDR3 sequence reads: CAWSVLGEQFF. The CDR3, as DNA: TGTGCCTGGAGTGTCCTGGGGGAGCAGTTCTTC.

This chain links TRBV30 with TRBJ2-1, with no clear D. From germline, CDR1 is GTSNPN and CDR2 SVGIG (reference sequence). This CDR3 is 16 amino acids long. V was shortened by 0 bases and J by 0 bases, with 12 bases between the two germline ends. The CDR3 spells CAWSVSLLSSYNEQFF. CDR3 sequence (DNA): TGTGCCTGGAGTGTATCCCTCTTGAGCTCCTACAATGAGCAGTTCTTC. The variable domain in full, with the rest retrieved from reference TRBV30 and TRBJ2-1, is SQTIHQWPATLVQPVGSPLSLECTVEGTSNPNLYWYRQAAGRGLQLLFYSVGIGQISSEVPQNLSASRPQDRQFILSSKKLLLSDSGFYLCAWSVSLLSSYNEQFFGPGTRLTVL.

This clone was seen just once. CDR3 region: CAWAGTSGSNEQFF. The CDR3 region has the DNA TGTGCCTGGGCCGGGACTAGCGGTTCCAATGAGCAGTTCTTC. This chain links TRBV30 with TRBJ2-1; TRBD2 aligns across 11 bases. The CDR3 is 14 residues long. V shed 5 bases and J 6 bases; nucleotides not matched to a gene: 6. The germline gives CDR1 GTSNPN, CDR2 SVGIG (reference sequence).

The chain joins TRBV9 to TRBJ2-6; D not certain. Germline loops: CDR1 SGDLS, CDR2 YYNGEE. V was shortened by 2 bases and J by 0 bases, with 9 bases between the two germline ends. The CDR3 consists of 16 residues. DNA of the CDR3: TGTGCCAGCAGCGTGGGCAGCCTCTCTGGGGCCAACGTCCTGACTTTC. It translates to CASSVGSLSGANVLTF.

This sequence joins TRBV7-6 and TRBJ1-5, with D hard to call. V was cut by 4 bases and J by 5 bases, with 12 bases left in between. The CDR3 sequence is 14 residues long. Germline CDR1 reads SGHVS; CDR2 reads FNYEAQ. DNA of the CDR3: TGTGCCAGCAGCTCCGGACTAGCAGATCAGCCCCAGCATTTT. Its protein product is CASSSGLADQPQHF.

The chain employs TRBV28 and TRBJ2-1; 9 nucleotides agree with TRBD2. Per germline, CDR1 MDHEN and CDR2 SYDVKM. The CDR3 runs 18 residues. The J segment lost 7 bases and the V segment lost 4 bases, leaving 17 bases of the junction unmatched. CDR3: CASSSPISRAGGWNEQFF. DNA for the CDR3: TGTGCCAGCAGTTCCCCGATCTCACGAGCGGGAGGCTGGAATGAGCAGTTCTTC.

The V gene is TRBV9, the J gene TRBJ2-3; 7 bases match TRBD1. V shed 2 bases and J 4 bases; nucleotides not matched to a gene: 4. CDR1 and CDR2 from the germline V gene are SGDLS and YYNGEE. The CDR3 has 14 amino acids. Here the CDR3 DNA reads TGTGCCAGCAGCGTTAGACAGGGCCCAGATACGCAGTATTTT. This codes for CASSVRQGPDTQYF.

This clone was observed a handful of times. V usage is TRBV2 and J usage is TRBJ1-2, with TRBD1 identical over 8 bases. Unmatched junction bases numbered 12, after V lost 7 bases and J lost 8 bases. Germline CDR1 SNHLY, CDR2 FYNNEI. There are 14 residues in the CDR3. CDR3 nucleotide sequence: TGTGCCAGCAAAGAACGGTCCGGACAGGGCGGCTACACCTTC. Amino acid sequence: CASKERSGQGGYTF.